A single sample is the source of the 10 T cell receptor beta chains below, sequenced in a study of blood T cell repertoires in COVID-19. The assay was immunoSEQ multiplex PCR, and TCRdb's table has in-frame clones only and misses some. The repertoire includes roughly 70,000 clones, approximately 90% of them detected once, and approximately 1.4% sits in the top ten. The sample consisted of peripheral blood. Every receptor here comes from a human donor in a cohort sampled during active COVID-19.

This chain links TRBV19 with TRBJ1-2; 7 bases are a match to TRBD1. Germline-derived CDR1 and CDR2 are LNHDA and SQIVND (reference sequence). The V gene end was trimmed by 4 bases and the J gene end by 8 bases; junction bases not matched to a gene: 7. This CDR3 is built from 13 residues. The CDR3 here is CASSTRGLGGYTF. The CDR3 nucleotides read TGTGCCAGTAGTACGAGGGGGCTGGGGGGCTACACCTTC. Full variable domain (rest looked up from reference TRBV19 and TRBJ1-2): DGGITQSPKYLFRKEGQNVTLSCEQNLNHDAMYWYRQDPGQGLRLIYYSQIVNDFQKGDIAEGYSVSREKKESFPLTVTSAQKNPTAFYLCASSTRGLGGYTFGSGTRLTVV.

This clone has more than one count but fewer than ten. The genes are TRBV5-6 and TRBJ1-1; D call uncertain. From germline, CDR1 is SGHDT and CDR2 YYEEEE. V lost 4 bases to trimming and J lost 1 base, with 14 bases between them. CDR3 size: 15 residues. The CDR3 sequence: CASSLLPVRNTEAFF. The CDR3 nucleotides are TGTGCCAGCAGCCTTTTACCGGTGAGGAACACTGAAGCTTTCTTT.

The V gene is TRBV28, the J gene TRBJ2-2; the match to TRBD2 covers 12 bases. Trimming cost V 4 bases and J 6 bases; bases outside gene matches: 3. This CDR3 contains 15 residues. Germline-derived CDR1 and CDR2 are MDHEN and SYDVKM. The CDR3 loop is CASSSRLAGAGELFF. Here the CDR3 DNA reads TGTGCCAGCAGTTCCCGACTAGCGGGAGCCGGGGAGCTGTTTTTT.

The chain couples TRBV5-1 to TRBJ2-3, with TRBD2 matching over 9 bases. The CDR3 runs to 15 residues. The germline CDR1 and CDR2 sequences are SGHRS and YFSETQ. V shed 0 bases, J shed 3 bases, and the junction held 2 bases outside the gene matches. As DNA, the CDR3 is TGCGCCAGCAGCTTGGTAGCGGGAGCAACAGATACGCAGTATTTT. It is translated as CASSLVAGATDTQYF.

V is TRBV2 and J is TRBJ1-4; TRBD1 aligns across 7 bases. In germline, CDR1 is SNHLY, CDR2 FYNNEI. J gave up 6 bases and V 4 bases, and 5 bases lay outside the gene matches. This CDR3 is 14 amino acids long. CDR3 in DNA: TGTGCCAGCAGTGCACAGGGGTGGGATGAAAAACTGTTTTTT. It specifies CASSAQGWDEKLFF.

This clone was detected only once. V and J are TRBV7-2 and TRBJ2-3, with 9 bases that match TRBD1. The germline gives CDR1 SGHTA, CDR2 FQGNSA. Trimming took 5 bases from V and 0 from J; bases not matched to a gene: 9. CDR3 size: 17 residues. CDR3 sequence: CASSHRGRGTSTDTQYF. DNA for the CDR3: TGTGCCAGCAGCCACAGGGGGCGGGGGACTAGCACAGATACGCAGTATTTT.

This clone has a handful of counts. The V and J genes are TRBV10-1 and TRBJ2-7; a possible D gene is TRBD2 (5 bases). The CDR3 is 14 residues long. Germline CDR1 is WNHNN and CDR2 is SYGVQD (reference sequence). With 6 bases removed from V and 1 base from J, the gap between germline ends came to 13 bases. CDR3 residues: CASSKDSSSYEQYF. The CDR3 nucleotides read TGCGCCAGCAGCAAGGACTCATCTTCCTACGAGCAGTACTTC.

This clone was found a few times. The chain uses TRBV19 and TRBJ1-6; D possibly corresponds to TRBD1 (6 bases). The CDR3 has 15 residues. V lost 8 bases and J 5 bases, leaving 16 bases between the germline ends. Germline CDR1 and CDR2: LNHDA and SQIVND (reference sequence). The CDR3 nucleotides read TGTGCCAGTCATATCGGGACATCCAATAATTCACCCCTCCACTTT. As protein: CASHIGTSNNSPLHF. Full variable domain (missing parts from reference TRBV19 and TRBJ1-6): DGGITQSPKYLFRKEGQNVTLSCEQNLNHDAMYWYRQDPGQGLRLIYYSQIVNDFQKGDIAEGYSVSREKKESFPLTVTSAQKNPTAFYLCASHIGTSNNSPLHFGNGTRLTVT.

The chain couples TRBV10-2 to TRBJ2-7, with 8 bases fitting TRBD2. With V trimmed by 10 bases and J by 0 bases, 8 bases remained unmatched. Germline V gene data show CDR1 as WSHSY and CDR2 as SAAADI. The length of the CDR3 is 14 residues. Written as DNA, the CDR3 is TGCGCCACCCTCTTAGCGGGGCTCTCCTACGAGCAGTACTTC. Residues: CATLLAGLSYEQYF.

CDR3 residues: CSTRLAGGTDTQYF. The DNA for the CDR3 is TGCAGCACTCGACTAGCGGGAGGCACAGATACGCAGTATTTT. This chain joins TRBV29-1 and TRBJ2-3, with 12 bases that match TRBD2. CDR3 length: 14 residues. The germline CDR1 and CDR2 sequences are SQVTM and ANQGSEA. V shed 8 bases, J shed 1 base, and the junction held 4 bases outside the gene matches.